This T cell receptor beta chain originates from a study of blood T cell repertoires in COVID-19. Study information: COVID-19 samples collected from the United States, Italy and Spain covered acute and convalescent phases. The cDNA or gDNA used as material had been derived from T cells, B-cell-depleted T cells, or PBMCs.

Per the germline V gene, CDR1 is SGHNT and CDR2 is YYREEE (reference sequence). This CDR3 has 15 amino acids. V was pared by 2 bases and J by 3 bases, with 6 bases of the junction left unmatched. The authors' processing: Counts of nucleated cells, estimated from reference gene primer amplification, were obtained. Method: immunoSEQ multiplex PCR; TCRdb's copy keeps in-frame clones and lacks some. D and trimming were read from the DNA, whereas the V and J calls and clone size are those reported in that table. This table has 350,000 or so clones, around 91% appearing once. The receptor was derived from a young man with active or convalescent COVID-19. This chain links TRBV5-4 with TRBJ2-3, with 7 bases matching TRBD2. The sample taken for sequencing was peripheral blood. CDR3 bases: TGTGCCAGCAGCTTTACACCGGGGGGAACAGATACGCAGTATTTT. Translating gives CASSFTPGGTDTQYF. Full variable domain (outside the CDR3, taken from reference TRBV5-4 and TRBJ2-3): ETGVTQSPTHLIKTRGQQVTLRCSSQSGHNTVSWYQQALGQGPQFIFQYYREEENGRGNFPPRFSGLQFPNYSSELNVNALELDDSALYLCASSFTPGGTDTQYFGPGTRLTVL.